This passage covers 15 T cell receptor beta chains from one sample sequenced in a study of T cell responses to AZD1222 COVID-19 vaccine. The table came from immunoSEQ multiplex PCR; TCRdb's copy has only in-frame clones and leaves some out. Here the sample spans 110,000 to 150,000 clones, around 90% being singletons. The specimen comprised peripheral blood, sampled on day 0 of AZD1222 vaccination. Receptors originate from an adult in good health.

This clone came up a few times. The rearrangement joins TRBV6-1 to TRBJ1-1; possible D gene TRBD1, 5 bases. The CDR3 is 13 residues long. V gave up 3 bases and J gave up 4 bases, with 9 bases separating them. The germline gives CDR1 MNHNS, CDR2 SASEGT. As DNA, the CDR3 is TGTGCCAGCAGTGAGGGACGGCTCACTGAAGCTTTCTTT. It codes for CASSEGRLTEAFF.

The chain joins TRBV7-9 to TRBJ1-1; D might be TRBD1 (6 bases). The CDR3 has 15 amino acids. CDR1 and CDR2 from the germline V gene are SEHNR and FQNEAQ (reference sequence). The germline V and J ends were trimmed by 4 bases and 10 bases, with 22 bases remaining between them. CDR3: CASSSTLLHRERAFF. DNA for the CDR3: TGTGCCAGCAGCTCCACCCTACTTCACAGGGAGCGAGCTTTCTTT.

The chain carries TRBV6-4 and TRBJ2-1, with 8 bases matching TRBD1. Looked up from germline, CDR1 is MRHNA and CDR2 is SNTAGT. The length of the CDR3 is 15 residues. V dropped 3 bases and J dropped 4; count of bases not matched to a gene: 5. The chain's CDR3 is CASSEQQGGYNEQFF. CDR3 nucleotides: TGTGCCAGCAGTGAACAACAGGGGGGTTACAATGAGCAGTTCTTC.

The V call is TRBV7-9, the J call TRBJ2-2; 11 nucleotides match TRBD1. Germline-derived CDR1 and CDR2 are SEHNR and FQNEAQ (reference sequence). This CDR3 is built from 16 residues. The ends lost 5 bases at V and 6 bases at J; junction bases unmatched: 8. CDR3: CASSPWGQGGAGELFF. CDR3 DNA: TGTGCCAGCAGCCCGTGGGGACAGGGGGGAGCCGGGGAGCTGTTTTTT.

The chain has TRBV5-1 and TRBJ2-4; TRBD2 is a possible D gene (6 bases). The germline V gene encodes CDR1 SGHRS and CDR2 YFSETQ. The V gene lost 3 bases and the J gene lost 0 bases, with 13 bases spanning the gap. CDR3 length: 16 residues. The CDR3 DNA follows: TGCGCCAGCAGCTCCGTGGCGGGGTTAGCCAAAAACATTCAGTACTTC. It translates to CASSSVAGLAKNIQYF.

The V gene is TRBV27, the J gene TRBJ1-2; the D is unclear. CDR1 is MNHEY, CDR2 SMNVEV, per germline (reference sequence). The CDR3 extends over 13 amino acids. Trimming removed 5 bases at V and 4 bases at J, with 11 bases between. This CDR3 is CASSPWASYGYTF. The DNA for the CDR3 is TGTGCCAGCAGTCCGTGGGCCTCCTATGGCTACACCTTC.

The rearrangement links TRBV11-3 to TRBJ2-1; TRBD1 agrees at 8 bases. Trimming removed 6 bases from V and 6 bases from J; junction bases left unmatched: 4. The germline gives CDR1 SGHNT, CDR2 YENEEA. CDR3 length equals 13 residues. CDR3 in amino acids: CASRGQVSNEQFF. CDR3 nucleotide sequence: TGTGCCAGCAGGGGACAGGTGTCCAATGAGCAGTTCTTC.

This chain connects TRBV6-2 or TRBV6-3 to TRBJ2-5, with D possibly being TRBD2 (6 bases). The CDR3 spans 15 residues. CDR1 and CDR2 (germline): MNHEY, SVGEGT. V was clipped by 5 bases and J by 4 bases, with 17 bases between them. The DNA of the CDR3 is TGTGCCAGCAGTAGCCACTCCACGCGGGGAGAGACCCAGTACTTC. Translating gives CASSSHSTRGETQYF.

J is TRBJ2-7 and V is TRBV4-2; TRBD2 is a possible D gene (5 bases). Germline-derived CDR1 and CDR2 are LGHNA and YNFKEQ. The CDR3 runs 14 residues. V was cut by 1 base and J by 4 bases, with 11 bases left in between. CDR3 coding DNA: TGTGCCAGCAGCCAAGCCCTAGGACTTTACGAGCAGTACTTC. Its translation: CASSQALGLYEQYF.

V and J are TRBV19 and TRBJ1-2; TRBD1 might be the D (6 bases). Germline assignment: CDR1 LNHDA and CDR2 SQIVND (reference sequence). The CDR3 runs 13 residues. Trimming left V 5 bases short and J 8 bases short, with 15 bases between. CDR3 amino acids: CASSRRGLEGYTF. CDR3 DNA: TGTGCCAGTAGTCGCAGGGGACTCGAGGGCTACACCTTC.

The chain recombines TRBV7-8 with TRBJ2-5; the D is unclear. This CDR3 region has 15 residues. Trimming removed 0 bases at V and 6 bases at J, with 14 bases between. Germline values: CDR1 SGHVS, CDR2 FQNEAQ. Here the CDR3 DNA reads TGTGCCAGCAGCTTAGCGCCACAGACCAAACAGACCCAGTACTTC. Translating it yields CASSLAPQTKQTQYF.

This chain links TRBV2 with TRBJ2-3; 7 positions match TRBD2. Germline V gene lookup returns CDR1 SNHLY and CDR2 FYNNEI. After removal of 3 bases from V and 1 base from J, the junction contained 4 bases not matched to a gene. CDR3 length equals 15 residues. CDR3 DNA sequence: TGTGCCAGCAGTGAGTCTAGCGGACGCACAGATACGCAGTATTTT. Translation: CASSESSGRTDTQYF.

V gene TRBV5-1 combines with J gene TRBJ2-2; 9 bases line up with TRBD2. The germline V gene has CDR1 SGHRS and CDR2 YFSETQ. The CDR3 spans 16 residues. Trimming cost V 5 bases and J 1 base; bases outside gene matches: 6. CDR3 residues: CASRASGAQNTGELFF. The DNA for the CDR3 is TGCGCCAGCAGGGCTAGCGGGGCACAGAACACCGGGGAGCTGTTTTTT.

J is TRBJ1-1 and V is TRBV7-3; D is ambiguous. The CDR3 has 13 amino acids. From germline, CDR1 is SGHTA and CDR2 FQGTGA. Trimming took off 3 bases at V and 4 bases at J, with 9 bases between the two ends. CDR3 loop: CASSLAFGTEAFF. For the CDR3, the DNA is TGTGCCAGCAGCTTGGCGTTTGGCACTGAAGCTTTCTTT.

This clone appeared once. V is TRBV2 and J is TRBJ2-2; the D gene is possibly TRBD2 (6 bases). The CDR3 spans 13 residues. V lost 4 bases to trimming and J lost 6 bases, with 9 bases between them. Germline V gives CDR1 SNHLY, CDR2 FYNNEI. CDR3 sequence reads: CASSAGVSGELFF. The CDR3 nucleotides are TGTGCCAGCAGTGCGGGGGTTTCCGGGGAGCTGTTTTTT.